The next 11 T cell receptor beta chains were all read from a single sample in a study of T cells in localized non-small cell lung cancer. Repertoires were generated with immunoSEQ multiplex PCR, while TCRdb's copy carries only in-frame clones and drops some. The sample includes about 29,000 clones, 80% to 90% of them seen just once. The specimen was peripheral blood, collected before any cancer treatment. Every receptor here comes from a woman aged 35-70 years with stage I lung adenocarcinoma.

The chain combines TRBV6-1 with TRBJ2-3; possible D gene TRBD1, 6 bases. Germline V gives CDR1 MNHNS, CDR2 SASEGT. The ends were cut back, 2 bases at V and 4 bases at J, with 16 bases in the middle. The CDR3 consists of 16 residues. The CDR3 DNA reads TGTGCCAGCAGTGAACCGGCTTTGGGGGCTTCAGATACGCAGTATTTT. This gives the protein CASSEPALGASDTQYF.

The V gene is TRBV6-6, the J gene TRBJ1-4; unclear D gene. This CDR3 comprises 13 residues. Trimming removed 4 bases at V and 4 bases at J, with 7 bases between. The germline V gene encodes CDR1 MNHNY and CDR2 SVGAGI (reference sequence). CDR3 sequence reads: CASSSDGNEKLFF. The CDR3 nucleotides read TGTGCCAGCAGTTCTGACGGTAATGAAAAACTGTTTTTT.

This chain connects TRBV9 to TRBJ1-1; D is unresolved. The CDR3 is 14 residues long. Trimming removed 1 base from V and 5 bases from J, with 12 bases in between. Germline V CDR1 and CDR2: SGDLS, YYNGEE. CDR3 coding DNA: TGTGCCAGCAGCGTATTCTGGGAGGGTACTGAAGCTTTCTTT. This encodes CASSVFWEGTEAFF. Full variable domain (remainder filled in from reference TRBV9 and TRBJ1-1): DSGVTQTPKHLITATGQRVTLRCSPRSGDLSVYWYQQSLDQGLQFLIQYYNGEERAKGNILERFSAQQFPDLHSELNLSSLELGDSALYFCASSVFWEGTEAFFGQGTRLTVV.

This clone was detected once. The rearrangement joins TRBV28 to TRBJ2-2, with D tentatively TRBD2 (6 bases). V was clipped by 1 base and J by 4 bases, with 7 bases between them. From germline, CDR1 is MDHEN and CDR2 SYDVKM. CDR3 length: 14 residues. CDR3 DNA sequence: TGTGCCAGCAGTTTATCGGGGGTCACCGGGGAGCTGTTTTTT. Its translation is CASSLSGVTGELFF.

This clone is a singleton in its sample. This rearrangement joins TRBV7-6 to TRBJ2-1; TRBD2 matches 9 bases. The CDR3 runs to 16 residues. Germline trimming cut 1 base from V and 4 bases from J; bases unmatched to any gene: 5. Germline loops: CDR1 SGHVS, CDR2 FNYEAQ. In nucleotides, the CDR3 is TGTGCCAGCAGCTTAGTAGGGACTAGCTCGTACAATGAGCAGTTCTTC. Translation: CASSLVGTSSYNEQFF.

The rearrangement links TRBV7-2 to TRBJ1-1; D gene unclear. The CDR3 spans 15 residues. Germline CDR1 and CDR2: SGHTA and FQGNSA. V was trimmed by 1 base and J by 1 base, leaving 10 bases between them. The DNA for the CDR3 is TGTGCCAGCAGCTTAGTAGGGTCCTCGAACACTGAAGCTTTCTTT. Its translation is CASSLVGSSNTEAFF.

The chain recombines TRBV28 with TRBJ1-2; D is ambiguous. From germline, CDR1 is MDHEN and CDR2 SYDVKM. The CDR3 consists of 11 residues. The V gene lost 8 bases and the J gene lost 1 base, with 5 bases spanning the gap. The CDR3 DNA follows: TGTGCCAGCCGAGTTAACTATGGCTACACCTTC. Protein product: CASRVNYGYTF.

This chain uses TRBV7-9 with TRBJ2-7; no clear D gene. Germline V gene lookup returns CDR1 SEHNR and CDR2 FQNEAQ (reference sequence). The germline V and J ends were trimmed by 5 bases and 3 bases, with 5 bases remaining between them. There are 11 residues in the CDR3. The CDR3 is CASSPVYEQYF. Here the CDR3 DNA reads TGTGCCAGCAGCCCAGTCTACGAGCAGTACTTC.

This rearrangement joins TRBV6-1 to TRBJ2-7, with 12 bases fitting TRBD2. The CDR3 is made up of 15 amino acids. CDR1 is MNHNS and CDR2 is SASEGT in the germline V gene. J lost 6 bases, V lost 3 bases, and 6 bases had no gene match. CDR3 sequence (DNA): TGTGCCAGCAGTGACAGAACTAGCGGGAGGAGCGAGCAGTACTTC. It yields the protein CASSDRTSGRSEQYF.

V usage is TRBV30 and J usage is TRBJ1-5; 11 nucleotides align to TRBD1. Germline values: CDR1 GTSNPN, CDR2 SVGIG (reference sequence). V shed 2 bases and J 3 bases; nucleotides not matched to a gene: 12. This CDR3 is built from 18 residues. CDR3 sequence: CAWSHRGGTGGYNQPQHF. The CDR3 nucleotides read TGTGCCTGGAGTCACCGCGGAGGGACAGGGGGTTACAATCAGCCCCAGCATTTT.

V gene TRBV18 combines with J gene TRBJ2-1, with 11 bases that match TRBD2. The germline V gene encodes CDR1 KGHSH and CDR2 LQKENI. The CDR3 extends over 18 amino acids. Losses at the gene ends were 4 bases for V and 3 bases for J; bases not matched to a gene: 11. The CDR3, as DNA: TGTGCCAGCTCACGAAACGCGGAACTAGCGGGGGTCTACAATGAGCAGTTCTTC. Translated, it gives CASSRNAELAGVYNEQFF.